Below, one T cell receptor (beta chain) is given with its context. Its antigen is undetermined. The data were taken from a study of cytotoxic CD8 clonotypes in ibrutinib-treated CLL. Study results and limitations: Among the clonotypes, public ones were uncommon and contracted or held stable on treatment.

The CDR3 consists of 15 residues. V lost 3 bases and J lost 2; bases outside the gene matches: 4. CDR1 is SGHTA, CDR2 FQGTGA, per germline. Depth targeted 1 in 200,000 to 1 in 1 million T cells, averaging 10x coverage per clonotype. Sequenced by immunoSEQ multiplex PCR; TCRdb stores in-frame clones only, minus some. The table lists fewer than 400,000 clones, roughly 67% of them singletons. The V call is TRBV7-3, the J call TRBJ2-1; 7 bases are a match to TRBD1. This TCR derives from a human donor with chronic lymphocytic leukemia. The source material was PBMCs, sampled after 36 months of ibrutinib treatment. The DNA for the CDR3 is TGTGCCAGCAGCTTGGTCGGACAGGCCTACAATGAGCAGTTCTTC. Its protein is CASSLVGQAYNEQFF.